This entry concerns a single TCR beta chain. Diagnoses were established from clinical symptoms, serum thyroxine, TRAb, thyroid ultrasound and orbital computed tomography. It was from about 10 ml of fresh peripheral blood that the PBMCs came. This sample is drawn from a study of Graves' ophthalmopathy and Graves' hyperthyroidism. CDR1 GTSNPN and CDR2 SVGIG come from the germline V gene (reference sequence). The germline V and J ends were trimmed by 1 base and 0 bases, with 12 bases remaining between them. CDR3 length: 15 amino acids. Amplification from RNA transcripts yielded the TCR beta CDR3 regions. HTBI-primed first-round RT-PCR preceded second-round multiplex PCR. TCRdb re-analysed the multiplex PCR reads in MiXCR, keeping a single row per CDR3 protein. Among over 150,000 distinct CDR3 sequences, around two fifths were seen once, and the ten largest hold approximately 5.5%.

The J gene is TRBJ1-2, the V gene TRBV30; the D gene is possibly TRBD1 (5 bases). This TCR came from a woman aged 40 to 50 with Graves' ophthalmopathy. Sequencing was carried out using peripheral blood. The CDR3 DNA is TGTGCCTGGAGTGAGAGGGGAACAGCTAACTATGGCTACACCTTC. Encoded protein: CAWSERGTANYGYTF.